A selection of T cell receptor delta chains follows, all from one sample in a study of gamma-delta T cells after stem cell transplantation. TCRdb fed the RT-PCR reads to CATT. The sample records several thousand delta-chain clones, about 15% being singletons. Sequences were obtained from gamma-delta T cells. The receptor source for this set is a human donor. It is not recorded whose cells these are; they may come from a transplant donor. Each CDR3 is given with its conserved first and last residue. D genes are given only for firm matches. Not all rows give a size; the values are once, few, many and, for expanded clones, a class.

>TRDV1|.|.|TRDJ1
CALGESTTGAGVPDKLIF
TGTGCTCTTGGGGAATCTACAACCGGGGCCGGGGTTCCCGATAAACTCATCTTT
>TRAV29/DV5|TRDD3|.|TRDJ1
CAASTYWGISADKLIF
TGTGCAGCAAGCACATACTGGGGGATATCGGCCGATAAACTCATCTTT
>TRDV1|TRDD3|few|TRDJ1
CALGIRDTWGKLIF
TGTGCTCTTGGCATACGGGATACGTGGGGAAAACTCATCTTT
>TRDV1|TRDD3|few|TRDJ1
CALGELRGITDKLIF
TGTGCTCTTGGGGAACTCCGGGGGATAACCGATAAACTCATCTTT
>TRDV1|.|.|TRDJ2
CALGELTFLRVLGVRHLTAQLFF
TGTGCTCTTGGGGAACTGACCTTCCTACGCGTACTGGGGGTCCGACATTTGACAGCACAACTCTTCTTT
>TRDV1|TRDD3|.|TRDJ1
CALGELVFPTDWGIQVQITDKLIF
TGTGCTCTTGGGGAACTGGTGTTTCCTACGGACTGGGGGATACAGGTCCAAATCACCGATAAACTCATCTTT
>TRDV2|TRDD3|.|TRDJ3
CACDRTGGYLSWDTRQMFF
TGTGCCTGTGACAGAACTGGGGGATACCTCTCCTGGGACACCCGACAGATGTTTTTC
>TRDV1|TRDD3|medium-sized|TRDJ1
CALGEAGYADKLIF
TGTGCTCTTGGGGAAGCGGGATACGCCGATAAACTCATCTTT
>TRDV1|.|.|TRDJ2
CALGERYVLRIALTAQLFF
TGTGCTCTTGGGGAAAGGTACGTCTTACGGATAGCTTTGACAGCACAACTCTTCTTT
>TRDV2|TRDD3|medium-sized|TRDJ3
CACDTVLGDTLGSWDTRQMFF
TGTGCCTGTGACACCGTACTGGGGGATACCTTGGGCTCCTGGGACACCCGACAGATGTTTTTC
>TRDV1|TRDD3|.|TRDJ2
CALGDPRYWGTSLTAQLFF
TGTGCTCTTGGGGATCCTCGCTACTGGGGGACATCTTTGACAGCACAACTCTTCTTT
>TRDV1|TRDD3|.|TRDJ1
CALGEWFGEILGGTYTDKLIF
TGTGCTCTTGGGGAATGGTTTGGGGAGATACTGGGGGGGACGTACACCGATAAACTCATCTTT
>TRDV1|TRDD3|few|TRDJ2
CALGGILPYQRGYTPAQLFF
TGTGCTCTTGGGGGTATTCTTCCGTATCAGAGGGGATACACACCAGCACAACTCTTCTTT
>TRDV2|.|large|TRDJ3
CACDHFSSWDTRQMFF
TGTGCCTGTGATCACTTCAGCTCCTGGGACACCCGACAGATGTTTTTC
>TRDV1|TRDD3|few|TRDJ1
CALGPNGTGGPYTDKLIF
TGTGCTCTGGGCCCCAATGGAACTGGGGGTCCCTACACCGATAAACTCATCTTT
>TRDV1|TRDD3|.|TRDJ1
CALGDLPVLGDTGYTDKLIF
TGTGCTCTTGGGGACCTACCCGTACTGGGGGATACGGGGTACACCGATAAACTCATCTTT
>TRDV1|TRDD3|.|TRDJ1
CALGDPAPFFSFVGYAGIDKLTF
TGTGCTCTTGGGGATCCAGCCCCCTTTTTTTCCTTCGTGGGATACGCGGGGATCGATAAACTCACCTTT
>TRDV3|.|.|TRDJ1
CAFTFLFETYTDKLIF
TGTGCCTTTACTTTCCTATTCGAAACGTACACCGATAAACTCATCTTT
>TRDV2|TRDD3|large|TRDJ3
CACGGYSWDTRQMFF
TGTGCCTGTGGGGGATACTCCTGGGACACCCGACAGATGTTTTTC
>TRDV2|TRDD3|medium-sized|TRDJ3
CACDTWGIAWDTRQMFF
TGTGCCTGTGACACCTGGGGGATAGCCTGGGACACCCGACAGATGTTTTTC
>TRDV1|TRDD3|.|TRDJ1
CALGVLIPTYWGIPSDKLIF
TGTGCTCTTGGGGTACTTATTCCTACGTACTGGGGGATACCTAGCGATAAACTCATCTTT
>TRDV1|.|medium-sized|TRDJ1
CALESPGGVNTDKLIF
TGTGCTCTTGAGTCTCCAGGGGGGGTCAACACCGATAAACTCATCTTT
>TRDV1|TRDD3|few|TRDJ2
CALGERIPLGAALTAQLFF
TGTGCTCTTGGGGAAAGAATCCCACTGGGGGCTGCTTTGACAGCACAACTCTTCTTT
>TRDV1|.|few|TRDJ1
CALGDHPGWGDKLIF
TGTGCTCTTGGGGACCATCCAGGCTGGGGCGATAAACTCATCTTT
>TRDV1|TRDD3|.|TRDJ1
CALGVFTTRGTGGSYTDKLIF
TGTGCTCTTGGGGTTTTTACGACCCGAGGTACTGGGGGATCTTACACCGATAAACTCATCTTT
>TRDV2|TRDD3|few|TRDJ3
CACDTVSGGYWDTRQMFF
TGTGCCTGTGACACCGTATCTGGGGGATACTGGGACACCCGACAGATGTTTTTC
>TRDV3|TRDD2|medium-sized|TRDJ1
CACGLPTDAGDYTDKLIF
TGTGCCTGTGGCCTTCCTACCGACGCGGGGGATTACACCGATAAACTCATCTTT
>TRAV29/DV5|TRDD3|medium-sized|TRDJ1
CAASGQFLGDTRGSYTDKLIF
TGTGCAGCAAGCGGTCAATTCCTGGGGGATACGCGGGGAAGTTACACCGATAAACTCATCTTT
>TRDV2|TRDD3|.|TRDJ3
CACDTVNTGGYMSSWDTRQMFF
TGTGCCTGTGACACGGTGAATACTGGGGGATACATGAGCTCCTGGGACACCCGACAGATGTTTTTC
>TRDV1|TRDD3|.|TRDJ1
CALGELRGTGGYGKLIF
TGTGCTCTTGGGGAACTTCGGGGGACTGGGGGATACGGTAAACTCATCTTT
>TRDV2|TRDD3|.|TRDJ3
CACDSVLGDASSCDNRPMFF
TGTGCCTGTGACTCCGTCCTGGGGGATGCCAGCTCCTGTGACAACCGCCCGATGTTTTTC
>TRDV2|TRDD3|.|TRDJ3
CACDTWGIRGESWDTRQMFF
TGTGCCTGTGACACCTGGGGGATACGGGGAGAGTCCTGGGACACCCGACAGATGTTTTTC
>TRDV3|TRDD3|few|TRDJ1
CAFNKPSPGDSQYKLIF
TGTGCCTTTAATAAACCGTCTCCGGGGGATAGTCAGTATAAACTCATCTTT
>TRAV29/DV5|TRDD3|few|TRDJ1
CAASASHNWGIPPTDKLIF
TGTGCAGCAAGCGCCTCGCACAACTGGGGGATACCCCCTACCGATAAACTCATCTTC
>TRAV29/DV5|TRDD3|.|TRDJ3
CAASTGGLSWDTRQMFF
TGTGCAGCAAGCACTGGGGGGTTATCCTGGGACACCCGACAGATGTTTTTC
>TRDV2|TRDD3|.|TRDJ2
CACDKLGDIALTAQLFF
TGTGCCTGTGACAAACTGGGGGATATTGCTTTGACAGCACAACTCTTCTTT
>TRDV1|TRDD3|.|TRDJ1
CALGEPYPLDTGGSSDKLIF
TGTGCTCTTGGGGAACCCTATCCCCTCGATACTGGGGGATCGTCCGATAAACTCATCTTT
>TRDV1|.|few|TRDJ3
CALGEDRRNSTSPYLCWDTRQMFF
TGTGCTCTTGGGGAGGATAGGAGGAACAGCACCTCCCCCTATCTCTGCTGGGACACCCGACAGATGTTTTTC
>TRDV1|TRDD3|few|TRDJ1
CALGELRPSRGYGGTDKLIF
TGTGCTCTTGGGGAACTAAGGCCCTCCCGGGGATACGGGGGGACCGATAAACTCATCTTT
>TRDV3|TRDD3|.|TRDJ3
CAFGAHPTITGGPSWDTRQMFF
TGTGCCTTTGGGGCCCATCCTACAATTACTGGGGGTCCCTCCTGGGACACCCGACAGATGTTTTTC
>TRDV1|TRDD3|.|TRDJ1
CALGEVGLSRSTGARADKLIF
TGTGCTCTTGGGGAAGTGGGCCTCTCACGGAGTACTGGGGCGAGAGCCGATAAACTCATCTTT